This TCR beta chain was observed in a study of blood T cell repertoires in COVID-19. The V gene end was trimmed by 4 bases and the J gene end by 4 bases; junction bases not matched to a gene: 8. The CDR3 sequence is 15 residues long. The germline CDR1 and CDR2 sequences are SGHRS and YFSETQ. Assay: immunoSEQ multiplex PCR; the TCRdb copy retains only in-frame clones and omits some. The repertoire has around 60,000 clones, 88% of them found once; the top ten carry more than 3%. The sample taken for sequencing was peripheral blood. The J gene is TRBJ2-5, the V gene TRBV5-1; 9 bases agree with TRBD2. This TCR came from a human donor in a cohort sampled during active COVID-19. CDR3 nucleotide sequence: TGCGCCAGCAGCGTCTTAGCGGGAGAGGTAGAGACCCAGTACTTC. It specifies CASSVLAGEVETQYF. The full variable domain, with the rest looked up from reference TRBV5-1 and TRBJ2-5, is KAGVTQTPRYLIKTRGQQVTLSCSPISGHRSVSWYQQTPGQGLQFLFEYFSETQRNKGNFPGRFSGRQFSNSRSEMNVSTLELGDSALYLCASSVLAGEVETQYFGPGTRLLVL.